The rows below give T cell receptor beta chains drawn from one sample of a study of blood T cell repertoires in COVID-19. TCRdb keeps only in-frame clones here, not all; method: immunoSEQ multiplex PCR. The sample lists approximately 230,000 clones; around 84% were seen once. The sample consisted of PBMCs or T cells enriched from blood (not recorded which). These receptors all stem from a man aged 40-50 years who had recovered from COVID-19. CDR3s include the opening cysteine and the closing phenylalanine or tryptophan. Each record gives: J gene, V gene, D gene, clone size, CDR3 DNA, CDR3 protein. D genes are given only for firm matches. Where a row states a size, it is once, few, many or the class of an expanded clone; other rows omit it.

TRBJ2-3,TRBV18,TRBD2,-,TGTGCCAGCTCACCCCTAGCGGATCTGGTGGATACGCAGTATTTT,CASSPLADLVDTQYF
TRBJ2-7,TRBV27,-,-,TGTGCCAGCAGTACCGGGTACGAGCAGTACTTC,CASSTGYEQYF
TRBJ2-1,TRBV5-6,-,-,TGTGCCAGCAGCTTAGGAGGGAACCAGGGAGAGCAGTTCTTC,CASSLGGNQGEQFF
TRBJ2-7,TRBV30,-,-,TGTGCCTGCAGTACAGGGATCTACGAGCAGTACTTC,CACSTGIYEQYF
TRBJ1-1,TRBV19,-,-,TGTGCCAGTAGTATTGGTCGGCAGGGGAACACTGAAGCTTTCTTT,CASSIGRQGNTEAFF
TRBJ2-6,TRBV11-2,-,once,TGTGCCAGCAGCTCAACTGGGGCCAACGTCCTGACTTTC,CASSSTGANVLTF
TRBJ1-3,TRBV11-2,-,-,TGTGCCAGCAGCTTAGACGGAGTCTCTGGAAACACCATATATTTT,CASSLDGVSGNTIYF
TRBJ1-4,TRBV2,-,-,TGTGCCAGCAGGGCCCCTCTAGGCGAAAAACTGTTTTTT,CASRAPLGEKLFF
TRBJ1-4,TRBV5-1,TRBD1,few,TGCGCCAGCAGCTTTTTTCCGGGACAGGGGGATGAAAAACTGTTTTTT,CASSFFPGQGDEKLFF
TRBJ1-1,TRBV7-2,-,many,TGTGCCAGCAGCTTGGGACAAAACACTGAAGCTTTCTTT,CASSLGQNTEAFF
TRBJ2-7,TRBV18,-,-,TGTGCCAGCTCACCACAGGGGACCTACGAGCAGTACTTC,CASSPQGTYEQYF